The 31 T cell receptor beta chains listed next were all sequenced from one sample in a study of T cell repertoires in cytomegalovirus infection (dated by TCRdb to between 2017 and 2020). TCRdb records Illumina HiSeq 1500 as the sequencer. TCRdb took the public reads, trimmed them with fastp at Q25, ran MiXCR for clone calling and kept in-frame beta chains. Rows merge per CDR3 protein into single entries with the most common DNA and genes. Across this sample there are approximately 490,000 distinct CDR3 sequences, with about 11% seen only once. 9.5% to 13% of the sample rests with the top ten. The source material was PBMCs. The receptor source for this set is a human donor in good health (CMV status not recorded). Some clones in this sample may be carry-over from other donors' samples.

The chain links TRBV20-1 to TRBJ1-1; no reliable D call. Trimming took off 0 bases at V and 8 bases at J, with 7 bases between the two ends. The germline CDR1 and CDR2 sequences are DFQATT and SNEGSKA (reference sequence). The CDR3 spans 11 residues. CDR3 coding DNA: TGCAGTGCTAGAGATTGGCCAGAAGCTTTCTTT. It specifies CSARDWPEAFF.

In this sample, this clonotype turned up many times. The V call is TRBV7-9, the J call TRBJ1-1, with D hard to call. This CDR3 contains 15 residues. V was trimmed by 2 bases and J by 1 base, leaving 11 bases between them. Germline V CDR1 and CDR2: SEHNR, FQNEAQ (reference sequence). The CDR3 region has the DNA TGTGCCAGCAGCTTACCGGGATGGCAGAACACTGAAGCTTTCTTT. This sequence encodes CASSLPGWQNTEAFF.

This clonotype appeared many times. The V call is TRBV14, the J call TRBJ1-6, with a tentative D call TRBD1 (6 bases). The germline CDR1 and CDR2 sequences are SGHDN and FVKESK. CDR3 length: 17 amino acids. V was pared by 1 base and J by 0 bases, with 10 bases between. The CDR3 spells CASSQVQGSSYNSPLHF. The CDR3 region has the DNA TGTGCCAGCAGCCAAGTCCAGGGGAGCTCCTATAATTCACCCCTCCACTTT.

This clonotype has a handful of counts. The J gene is TRBJ1-1, the V gene TRBV2; 8 bases align to TRBD1. Trimming cost V 6 bases and J 4 bases; bases outside gene matches: 7. Looked up from germline, CDR1 is SNHLY and CDR2 is FYNNEI. The CDR3 runs 14 residues. In DNA form, the CDR3 reads TGTGCCAGCAGAAAAGGACAGGGATCCACTGAAGCTTTCTTT. Translation gives CASRKGQGSTEAFF. The whole variable domain, filled in from reference TRBV2 and TRBJ1-1, reads EPEVTQTPSHQVTQMGQEVILRCVPISNHLYFYWYRQILGQKVEFLVSFYNNEISEKSEIFDDQFSVERPDGSNFTLKIRSTKLEDSAMYFCASRKGQGSTEAFFGQGTRLTVV.

The V and J genes are TRBV20-1 and TRBJ1-4; no firm D call. V lost 3 bases and J 0 bases, leaving 8 bases between the germline ends. Germline V gene sequence: CDR1 DFQATT, CDR2 SNEGSKA (reference sequence). The CDR3 covers 14 residues. The CDR3 DNA reads TGCAGTGCTAGGGAATATCCAACTAATGAAAAACTGTTTTTT. Translation: CSAREYPTNEKLFF.

The sample holds a few counts of this clonotype. The rearrangement joins TRBV5-6 to TRBJ1-1, with no clear D. Germline V gene sequence: CDR1 SGHDT, CDR2 YYEEEE. Trimming pared 5 bases from V and 7 bases from J, leaving 12 bases between. This CDR3 is 12 amino acids long. The CDR3 loop reads CASSRLSVEAFF. The CDR3, as DNA: TGTGCCAGCAGTCGTCTTTCTGTTGAAGCTTTCTTT.

This clonotype has a count of ten or more. This chain links TRBV7-9 with TRBJ2-7, with D possibly TRBD1 on 5 matching bases. CDR1 SEHNR and CDR2 FQNEAQ come from the germline V gene (reference sequence). The CDR3 sequence is 15 residues long. V lost 4 bases and J lost 3, with 16 bases in between. DNA of the CDR3: TGTGCCAGCAGCTCACGACAGTGGTTGAACTACGAGCAGTACTTC. As protein: CASSSRQWLNYEQYF.

This clonotype was observed a few times. The V and J genes are TRBV7-6 and TRBJ2-5, with D maybe TRBD2 (7 bases). Germline V CDR1 and CDR2: SGHVS, FNYEAQ. The CDR3 loop spans 16 amino acids. The germline V and J ends were trimmed by 5 bases and 1 base, with 17 bases remaining between them. CDR3 nucleotide sequence: TGTGCCAGCAGCCCAGGGGACTACCAGGGCCAAGAGACCCAGTACTTC. Its protein is CASSPGDYQGQETQYF.

This clonotype was counted many times. The chain is built from TRBV20-1 and TRBJ2-7, with D unclear. V gave up 6 bases and J gave up 4 bases, with 19 bases separating them. Looked up from germline, CDR1 is DFQATT and CDR2 is SNEGSKA (reference sequence). This CDR3 region has 14 residues. CDR3 in DNA: TGCAGTGCCCCCCGGGTCGGTAGAACTTACGAGCAGTACTTC. Protein: CSAPRVGRTYEQYF.

Many counts were recorded for this clonotype. CDR3 in DNA: TGTGCCAGCAGCTTTGCGGGAGGGTCCGAGCAGTACTTC. Its translation: CASSFAGGSEQYF. The chain combines TRBV7-8 with TRBJ2-7; TRBD2 aligns across 9 bases. In germline, CDR1 is SGHVS, CDR2 FQNEAQ. The CDR3 spans 13 residues. V was pared by 3 bases and J by 6 bases, with 3 bases of the junction left unmatched.

This clonotype has at least ten counts. A junction boundary mismatches the germline segment, possibly from a read error. CDR3 region: CASSRTQGGYSF. The CDR3, as DNA: TGTGCCAGTAGTCGAACCCAAGGCGGCTACTCTTTT. V and J are TRBV19 and TRBJ2-3; D not certain. This CDR3 comprises 12 residues. CDR1 is LNHDA, CDR2 SQIVND, per germline (reference sequence).

This clonotype appeared many times. The chain has TRBV12-3 or TRBV12-4 and TRBJ1-1; D gene ambiguous. CDR3 length: 15 amino acids. Trimming pared 3 bases from V and 1 base from J, leaving 12 bases between. CDR3 loop: CASSFLVSRNTEAFF. CDR3 in DNA: TGTGCCAGCAGTTTTTTGGTAAGCCGGAACACTGAAGCTTTCTTT.

This clonotype was seen only a few times. This chain links TRBV4-1 with TRBJ1-2, with TRBD1 as a possible D gene (5 bases). V was clipped by 0 bases and J by 6 bases, with 14 bases between them. This CDR3 is 15 amino acids long. From germline, CDR1 is MGHRA and CDR2 YSYEKL. The CDR3 nucleotides read TGCGCCAGCAGCCAAGAGGGGGTGAATGTCCATGGCTACACCTTC. Protein sequence: CASSQEGVNVHGYTF.

This clonotype was seen repeatedly, ten times or more. The chain recombines TRBV11-2 with TRBJ1-1; D ambiguous. CDR3 size: 14 residues. Germline V gene lookup returns CDR1 SGHAT and CDR2 FQNNGV. The V end was cut by 2 bases, the J end by 1 base, with 8 bases between. The CDR3 sequence is CASSLNRKNTEAFF. The CDR3 DNA reads TGTGCCAGCAGCTTAAATCGGAAGAACACTGAAGCTTTCTTT.

V and J are TRBV7-3 and TRBJ2-3, with 10 bases fitting TRBD1. The CDR3 sequence is 15 residues long. Germline V lookup: CDR1 SGHTA, CDR2 FQGTGA. With 4 bases clipped from V and 3 bases from J, the junction kept 4 bases outside the gene matches. CDR3 DNA: TGTGCCAGCAGCTCGACAGGGGGCGAGACAGATACGCAGTATTTT. This sequence encodes CASSSTGGETDTQYF.

The sample holds many counts of this clonotype. The chain is built from TRBV7-9 and TRBJ1-2; D is perhaps TRBD1 (5 bases). Per the germline V gene, CDR1 is SEHNR and CDR2 is FQNEAQ (reference sequence). This CDR3 contains 16 residues. The V and J ends lost 0 bases and 2 bases respectively, with 13 bases between them. The DNA of the CDR3 is TGTGCCAGCAGCTTAGCGTTCAGGGACCAAAACTATGGCTACACCTTC. It translates to CASSLAFRDQNYGYTF.

The chain carries TRBV20-1 and TRBJ2-1; D might be TRBD1 or TRBD2, each matching 6 bases. The V end lost 0 bases, the J end lost 3 bases, and 15 bases lay between the germline ends. CDR1 DFQATT and CDR2 SNEGSKA come from the germline V gene (reference sequence). The CDR3 length is 16 residues. CDR3 amino acids: CSARDKGGGDYNEQFF. The CDR3 nucleotides read TGCAGTGCTAGAGATAAAGGGGGAGGAGACTACAATGAGCAGTTCTTC.

This clonotype was seen at least ten times. The CDR3 is CASSPGNYGYTF. In nucleotides, the CDR3 is TGTGCCAGCAGTCCCGGTAACTATGGCTACACCTTC. V gene TRBV12-3 or TRBV12-4 combines with J gene TRBJ1-2, with D unclear. The CDR3 extends over 12 amino acids. Trimming took 5 bases from V and 1 from J, leaving 5 bases between them.

This clonotype was detected many times. The chain employs TRBV6-5 and TRBJ2-7, with D perhaps matching TRBD1 (6 bases). The V end lost 0 bases, the J end lost 9 bases, and 15 bases lay between the germline ends. The CDR3 contains 14 residues. Germline CDR1 MNHEY, CDR2 SVGAGI. CDR3 bases: TGTGCCAGCAGTTACTCGGGGACAACTACCCCGCAGTACTTC. This codes for CASSYSGTTTPQYF.

In this sample, this clonotype turned up many times. The chain joins TRBV18 to TRBJ1-1; tentatively, D is TRBD1 (5 bases). The CDR3 has 15 amino acids. CDR1 and CDR2 (germline): KGHSH, LQKENI. V was shortened by 3 bases and J by 4 bases, with 15 bases between the two germline ends. The CDR3 is CASSPPSLGGTEAFF. Written as DNA, the CDR3 is TGTGCCAGCTCACCCCCTAGCTTGGGGGGCACTGAAGCTTTCTTT.

At least ten counts were recorded for this clonotype. This chain uses TRBV27 with TRBJ2-1, with D perhaps given as TRBD1 or TRBD2 (5 bases each). The CDR3 contains 13 residues. V lost 2 bases to trimming and J lost 9 bases, with 11 bases between them. Germline CDR1 MNHEY, CDR2 SMNVEV (reference sequence). CDR3 nucleotide sequence: TGTGCCAGCAGTTTAGGCAGGGAGAGTGAGCAGTTCTTC. Its protein is CASSLGRESEQFF.

This clonotype was seen many times. The chain carries TRBV7-9 and TRBJ2-1; D not certain. Germline-derived CDR1 and CDR2 are SEHNR and FQNEAQ (reference sequence). The CDR3 sequence is 12 residues long. The V end lost 5 bases, the J end lost 9 bases, and 11 bases lay between the germline ends. The CDR3 nucleotides read TGTGCCAGCAGCCTCACAGCTTCTGAGCAGTTCTTC. Translation gives CASSLTASEQFF.

This clonotype was observed many times. J is TRBJ1-2 and V is TRBV7-2; D is perhaps TRBD1 (6 bases). Germline V gives CDR1 SGHTA, CDR2 FQGNSA. V dropped 5 bases and J dropped 8 bases, with 24 bases sitting between them. The CDR3 is made up of 16 amino acids. CDR3 region: CASSQMPGGGGIGYTF. The DNA of the CDR3 is TGTGCCAGCAGCCAAATGCCCGGGGGCGGTGGGATAGGCTACACCTTC.

This clonotype showed up many times. This chain connects TRBV6-2 or TRBV6-3 to TRBJ1-2, with 8 bases aligning to TRBD1. CDR1 is MNHEY and CDR2 is SVGEGT in the germline V gene. The CDR3 runs 12 residues. V lost 5 bases and J lost 8; bases outside the gene matches: 4. The CDR3 DNA follows: TGTGCCAGCAGTGGACAGGGCTACGGCTACACCTTC. The encoded protein is CASSGQGYGYTF.

This clonotype occurred many times. The chain couples TRBV4-1 to TRBJ1-1; D remains unclear. CDR3 length: 14 residues. Germline CDR1 is MGHRA and CDR2 is YSYEKL. Deletions cut 0 bases from V and 8 bases from J, with 13 bases between. CDR3 bases: TGCGCCAGCAGCCAAGATCCGAGAGATGAAGAAGCTTTCTTT. Its translation: CASSQDPRDEEAFF.

V gene TRBV7-9 combines with J gene TRBJ2-5, with 9 bases lining up with TRBD1. CDR1 and CDR2 from the germline V gene are SEHNR and FQNEAQ (reference sequence). V was clipped by 2 bases and J by 5 bases; unmatched bases: 15. The CDR3 is made up of 18 amino acids. CDR3 region: CASSLFSTNRGRGETQYF. The CDR3 region has the DNA TGTGCCAGCAGCTTATTCTCCACAAACAGGGGGCGCGGGGAGACCCAGTACTTC.

The chain carries TRBV5-1 and TRBJ2-2; a weak D match, TRBD2 (5 bases). Germline V lookup: CDR1 SGHRS, CDR2 YFSETQ. The V gene lost 0 bases and the J gene lost 1 base, with 7 bases spanning the gap. The CDR3 consists of 15 residues. The CDR3 DNA reads TGCGCCAGCAGCTTGGAACGGGGGAACACCGGGGAGCTGTTTTTT. Protein sequence: CASSLERGNTGELFF.

This clonotype has at least ten counts. The genes are TRBV5-6 and TRBJ2-7; TRBD1 matches at 10 bases. The CDR3 is made up of 15 amino acids. The germline V gene encodes CDR1 SGHDT and CDR2 YYEEEE. Losses at the gene ends were 2 bases for V and 2 bases for J; bases not matched to a gene: 4. CDR3 protein: CASSLFGTGAYEQYF. The CDR3 DNA sequence: TGTGCCAGCAGCTTATTCGGGACAGGGGCCTACGAGCAGTACTTC.

This clonotype was recorded at least ten times. V is TRBV12-3 or TRBV12-4 and J is TRBJ1-1; a possible D gene is TRBD1 (5 bases). V lost 6 bases and J 1 base, leaving 12 bases between the germline ends. The CDR3 runs to 14 residues. In DNA, the CDR3 is TGTGCCAGCAGCTACGGACAAGCGAACACTGAAGCTTTCTTT. This gives the protein CASSYGQANTEAFF.

This clonotype was seen many times. The chain has TRBV3-1 and TRBJ2-5; TRBD1 agrees at 11 bases. This CDR3 has 17 residues. Per the germline V gene, CDR1 is LGHDT and CDR2 is YNNKEL (reference sequence). Trimming took 4 bases from V and 5 from J; bases not matched to a gene: 12. The CDR3, as DNA: TGTGCCAGCAGCCCGTGGATCGGACAGGGGGCTGGGGAGACCCAGTACTTC. As protein: CASSPWIGQGAGETQYF.

This rearrangement joins TRBV14 to TRBJ2-7; 9 bases are a match to TRBD2. CDR1 is SGHDN, CDR2 FVKESK, per germline. Trimming at V came to 4 bases and at J to 2 bases, leaving 6 bases not matched to a gene. This CDR3 is built from 15 residues. This CDR3 is CASSRLAGETYEQYF. CDR3 bases: TGTGCCAGCAGCCGGTTAGCGGGAGAAACCTACGAGCAGTACTTC. Drawing the rest from reference TRBV14 and TRBJ2-7, the complete variable domain is EAGVTQFPSHSVIEKGQTVTLRCDPISGHDNLYWYRRVMGKEIKFLLHFVKESKQDESGMPNNRFLAERTGGTYSTLKVQPAELEDSGVYFCASSRLAGETYEQYFGPGTRLTVT.